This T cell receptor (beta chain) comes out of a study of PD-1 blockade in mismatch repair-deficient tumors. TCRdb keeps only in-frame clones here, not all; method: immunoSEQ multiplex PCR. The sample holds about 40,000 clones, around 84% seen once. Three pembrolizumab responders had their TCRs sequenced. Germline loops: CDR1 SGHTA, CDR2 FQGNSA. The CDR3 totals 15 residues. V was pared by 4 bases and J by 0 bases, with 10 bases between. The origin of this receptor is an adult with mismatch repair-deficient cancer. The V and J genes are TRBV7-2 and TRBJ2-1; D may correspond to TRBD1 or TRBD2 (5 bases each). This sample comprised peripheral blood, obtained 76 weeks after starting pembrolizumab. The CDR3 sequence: CASSSWGSSYNEQFF. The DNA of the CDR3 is TGTGCCAGCAGCTCTTGGGGGAGCTCCTACAATGAGCAGTTCTTC.